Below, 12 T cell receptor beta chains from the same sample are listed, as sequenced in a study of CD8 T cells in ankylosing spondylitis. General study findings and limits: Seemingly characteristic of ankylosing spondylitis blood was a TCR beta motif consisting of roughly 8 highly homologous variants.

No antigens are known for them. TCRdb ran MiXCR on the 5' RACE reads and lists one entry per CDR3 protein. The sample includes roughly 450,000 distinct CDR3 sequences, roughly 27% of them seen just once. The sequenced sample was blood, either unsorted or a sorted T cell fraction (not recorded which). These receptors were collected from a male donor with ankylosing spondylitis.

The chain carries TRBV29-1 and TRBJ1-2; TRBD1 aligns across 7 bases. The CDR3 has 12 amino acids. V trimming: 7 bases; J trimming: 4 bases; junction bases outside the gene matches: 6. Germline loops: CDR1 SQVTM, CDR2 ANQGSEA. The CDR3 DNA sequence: TGCAGCGGCTGGGACAGAGGCTATGGCTACACCTTC. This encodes CSGWDRGYGYTF.

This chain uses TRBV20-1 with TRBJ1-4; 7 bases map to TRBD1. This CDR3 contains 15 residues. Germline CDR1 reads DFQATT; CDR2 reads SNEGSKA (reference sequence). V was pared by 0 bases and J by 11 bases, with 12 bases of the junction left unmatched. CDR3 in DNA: TGCAGTGCTAGAGATAGGACAGGTCTACCGACTAAACTGTTTTTT. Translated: CSARDRTGLPTKLFF.

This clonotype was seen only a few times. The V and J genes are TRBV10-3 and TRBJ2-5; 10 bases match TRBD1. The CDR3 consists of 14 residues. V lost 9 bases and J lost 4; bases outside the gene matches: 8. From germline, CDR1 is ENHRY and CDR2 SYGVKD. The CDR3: CAIAGQGKPETQYF. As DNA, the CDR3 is TGTGCCATTGCGGGACAGGGGAAGCCAGAGACCCAGTACTTC.

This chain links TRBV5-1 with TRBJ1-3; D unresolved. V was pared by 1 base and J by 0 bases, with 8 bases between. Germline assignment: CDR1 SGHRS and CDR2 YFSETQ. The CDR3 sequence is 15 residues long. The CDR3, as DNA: TGCGCCAGCAGCTTGTCCGGGAGCTCTGGAAACACCATATATTTT. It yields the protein CASSLSGSSGNTIYF.

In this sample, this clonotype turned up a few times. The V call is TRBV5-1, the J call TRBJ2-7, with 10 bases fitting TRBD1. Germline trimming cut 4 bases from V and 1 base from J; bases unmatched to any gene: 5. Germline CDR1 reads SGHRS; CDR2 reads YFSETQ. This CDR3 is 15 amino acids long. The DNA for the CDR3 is TGCGCCAGCAGCGGAGGGACAGGGGAATCCTACGAGCAGTACTTC. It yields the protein CASSGGTGESYEQYF.

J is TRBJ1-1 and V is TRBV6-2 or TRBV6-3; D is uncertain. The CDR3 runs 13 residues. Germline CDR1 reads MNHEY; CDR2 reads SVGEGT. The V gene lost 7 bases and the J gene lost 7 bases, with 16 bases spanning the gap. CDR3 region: CASNPSGVVEAFF. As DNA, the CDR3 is TGTGCCAGCAACCCCTCCGGGGTTGTTGAAGCTTTCTTT.

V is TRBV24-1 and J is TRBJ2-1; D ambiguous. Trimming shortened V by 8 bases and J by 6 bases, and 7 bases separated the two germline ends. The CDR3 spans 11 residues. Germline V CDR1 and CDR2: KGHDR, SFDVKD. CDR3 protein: CATMRCNEQFF. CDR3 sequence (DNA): TGTGCCACCATGAGGTGCAATGAGCAGTTCTTC.

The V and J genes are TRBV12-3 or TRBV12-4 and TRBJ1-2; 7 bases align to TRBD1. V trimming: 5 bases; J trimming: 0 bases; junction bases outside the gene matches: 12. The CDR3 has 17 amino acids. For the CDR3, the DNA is TGTGCCAGCAGTCCACTCCGGGACAGAGGTTCTAACTATGGCTACACCTTC. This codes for CASSPLRDRGSNYGYTF.

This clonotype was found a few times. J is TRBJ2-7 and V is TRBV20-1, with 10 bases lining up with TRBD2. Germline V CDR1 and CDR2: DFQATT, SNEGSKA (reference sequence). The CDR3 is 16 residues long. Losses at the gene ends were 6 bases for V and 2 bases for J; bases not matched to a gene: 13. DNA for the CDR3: TGCAGTGCGAGAAAACCCCTAGCGGGAGTTACCTACGAGCAGTACTTC. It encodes CSARKPLAGVTYEQYF.

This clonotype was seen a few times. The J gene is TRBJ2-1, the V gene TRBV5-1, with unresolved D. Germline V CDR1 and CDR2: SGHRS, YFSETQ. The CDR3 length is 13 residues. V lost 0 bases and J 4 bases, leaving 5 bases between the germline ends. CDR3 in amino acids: CASSLVMYNEQFF. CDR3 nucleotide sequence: TGCGCCAGCAGCTTGGTGATGTACAATGAGCAGTTCTTC.

The CDR3 DNA sequence: TGTGCCACCGAGGGACAGTTTCGCTACGAGCAGTACTTC. The encoded protein is CATEGQFRYEQYF. V and J are TRBV19 and TRBJ2-7; 7 positions agree with TRBD1. The CDR3 has 13 residues. The V gene end was trimmed by 10 bases and the J gene end by 3 bases; junction bases not matched to a gene: 9. The germline V gene has CDR1 LNHDA and CDR2 SQIVND (reference sequence).

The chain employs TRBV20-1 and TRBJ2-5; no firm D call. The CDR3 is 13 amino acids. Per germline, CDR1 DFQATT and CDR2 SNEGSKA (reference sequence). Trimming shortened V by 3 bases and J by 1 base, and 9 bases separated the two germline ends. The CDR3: CSASPGPQETQYF. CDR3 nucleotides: TGCAGTGCTAGCCCCGGGCCCCAAGAGACCCAGTACTTC.